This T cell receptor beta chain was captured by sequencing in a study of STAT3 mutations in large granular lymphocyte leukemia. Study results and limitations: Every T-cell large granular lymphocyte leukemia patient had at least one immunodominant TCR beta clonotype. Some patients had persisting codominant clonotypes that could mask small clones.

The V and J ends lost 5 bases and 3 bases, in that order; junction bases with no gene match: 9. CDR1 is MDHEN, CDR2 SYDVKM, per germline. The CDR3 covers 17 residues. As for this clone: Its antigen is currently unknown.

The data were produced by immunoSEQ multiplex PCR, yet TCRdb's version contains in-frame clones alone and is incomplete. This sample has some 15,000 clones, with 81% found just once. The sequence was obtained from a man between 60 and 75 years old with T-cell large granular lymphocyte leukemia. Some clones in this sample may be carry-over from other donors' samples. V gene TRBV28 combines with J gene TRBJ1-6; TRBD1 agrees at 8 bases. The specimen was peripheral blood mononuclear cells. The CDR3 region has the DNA TGTGCCAGCAGTCCTCTGGACAGGGCGGACTATAATTCACCCCTCCACTTT. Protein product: CASSPLDRADYNSPLHF.